The rows below give T cell receptor beta chains drawn from one sample of a study of cytomegalovirus exposure and HLA in healthy donors. The data were produced by immunoSEQ multiplex PCR, yet TCRdb's version contains in-frame clones alone and is incomplete. Recorded here are about 70,000 clones; the top ten clones represent 2.4%. The sample was PBMCs. Source of these receptors: a female donor in good health and CMV-seropositive. CDR3s include the opening cysteine and the closing phenylalanine or tryptophan. D genes are given only for firm matches.

TRBV18	TRBJ1-1	NA	CASSSTSRITEAFF	TGTGCCAGCTCATCGACGTCCAGGATCACTGAAGCTTTCTTT
TRBV7-7	TRBJ2-7	NA	CASSPALRGGEQYF	TGTGCTAGCAGCCCTGCGCTACGAGGGGGCGAGCAGTACTTC
TRBV7-9	TRBJ2-5	NA	CASSLALPGDETQYF	TGTGCCAGCAGCTTAGCGCTGCCAGGGGATGAGACCCAGTACTTC
TRBV7-9	TRBJ1-2	NA	CASSPDRNFNYGYTF	TGTGCCAGCAGCCCTGACAGGAACTTTAACTATGGCTACACCTTC
TRBV28	TRBJ1-1	TRBD1	CATKSGTEGSYTEAFF	TGTGCCACCAAATCCGGGACAGAAGGTAGTTACACTGAAGCTTTCTTT
TRBV4-1	TRBJ1-5	NA	CASSQDHGGQPQHF	TGCGCCAGCAGCCAAGATCACGGGGGACAGCCCCAGCATTTT
TRBV6-5	TRBJ1-4	NA	CASSLRTANEKLFF	TGTGCCAGCAGTTTGCGGACAGCTAATGAAAAACTGTTTTTT
TRBV6-6	TRBJ2-7	TRBD2	CASSSLAGGLEQYF	TGTGCCAGCAGTTCACTAGCGGGGGGCCTCGAGCAGTACTTC
TRBV10-1	TRBJ1-6	NA	CASSESAEGSFYNSPLHF	TGCGCCAGCAGTGAGTCGGCGGAGGGGAGCTTCTATAATTCACCCCTCCACTTT
TRBV10-3	TRBJ1-4	NA	CAISETGGRPNEKLFF	TGTGCCATCAGTGAGACGGGGGGCAGACCTAATGAAAAACTGTTTTTT
TRBV4-1	TRBJ2-1	NA	CASSQDRQIDNEQFF	TGCGCCAGCAGCCAAGATAGACAGATTGACAATGAGCAGTTCTTC
TRBV5-1	TRBJ2-5	TRBD2	CASSAWLAGKETQYF	TGCGCCAGCAGCGCCTGGCTAGCGGGGAAAGAGACCCAGTACTTC
TRBV18	TRBJ2-1	TRBD1	CASSLFSTGGGNEQFF	TGTGCCAGCTCACTCTTCTCGACAGGGGGTGGCAATGAGCAGTTCTTC
TRBV28	TRBJ1-1	NA	CASSFIGDTEAFF	TGTGCCAGCAGTTTCATCGGGGACACTGAAGCTTTCTTT
TRBV2	TRBJ1-2	NA	CASSWAREGYTF	TGTGCCAGCAGTTGGGCGCGGGAGGGCTACACCTTC
TRBV28	TRBJ2-7	TRBD1	CASSGRDSSVGEQYF	TGTGCCAGCAGTGGAAGGGACAGCTCCGTGGGGGAGCAGTACTTC
TRBV15	TRBJ2-7	NA	CATSRETSSYEQYF	TGTGCCACCAGCAGAGAAACGAGCTCCTACGAGCAGTACTTC